This TCR beta chain was identified in a study of OX40 agonist ivuxolimab in advanced cancers. The wider study: Previous treatment with anti-PD-1, anti-PD-L1 or anti-CTLA-4 therapy was allowed; about 44% had received some.

This clone has only one observation. Its antigen is still unknown. Whole-study results and caveats: Normalized T-cell clonal expansion was also low in some nonresponders. What antigens the expanded peripheral T cells recognized was never established.

Only in-frame clones appear in the TCRdb table, and some are missing; sequencing was by immunoSEQ multiplex PCR. This table holds more than 45,000 clones, 94% found once. The ends were cut back, 4 bases at V and 2 bases at J, with 12 bases in the middle. CDR3 length equals 14 residues. Germline V lookup: CDR1 SGHAT, CDR2 FQNNGV. The source of this sequence is an adult with an advanced solid tumor such as melanoma, head and neck, liver or kidney cancer. The rearrangement joins TRBV11-2 to TRBJ2-7, with TRBD1 as a possible D gene (5 bases). The source material was CD4+ or CD8+ T cells sorted from blood, sampled in a trial of the OX40 agonist ivuxolimab. Here the CDR3 DNA reads TGTGCCAGCAGCTGGGCAGGGAACCCCTACGAGCAGTACTTC. Translation: CASSWAGNPYEQYF.